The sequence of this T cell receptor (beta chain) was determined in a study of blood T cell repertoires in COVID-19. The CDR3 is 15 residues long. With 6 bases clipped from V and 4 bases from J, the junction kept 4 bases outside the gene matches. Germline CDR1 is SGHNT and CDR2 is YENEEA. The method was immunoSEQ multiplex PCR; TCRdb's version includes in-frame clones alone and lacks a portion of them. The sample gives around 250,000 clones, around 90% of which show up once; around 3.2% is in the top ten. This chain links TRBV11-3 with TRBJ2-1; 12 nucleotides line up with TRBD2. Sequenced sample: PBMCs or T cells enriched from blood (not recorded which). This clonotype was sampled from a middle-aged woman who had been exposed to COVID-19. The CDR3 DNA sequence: TGTGCCAGCAGTTCCGGACTAGCGGGGTACAATGAGCAGTTCTTC. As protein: CASSSGLAGYNEQFF.